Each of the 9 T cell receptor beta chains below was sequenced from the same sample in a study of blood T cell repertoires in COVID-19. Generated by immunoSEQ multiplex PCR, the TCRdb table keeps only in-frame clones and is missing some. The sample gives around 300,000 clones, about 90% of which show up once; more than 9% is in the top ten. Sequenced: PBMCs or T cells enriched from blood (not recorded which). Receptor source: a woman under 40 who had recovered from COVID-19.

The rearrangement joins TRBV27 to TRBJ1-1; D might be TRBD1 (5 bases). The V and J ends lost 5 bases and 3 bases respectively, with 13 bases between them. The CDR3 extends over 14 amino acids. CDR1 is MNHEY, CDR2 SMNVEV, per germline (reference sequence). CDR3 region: CASSLLREDTEAFF. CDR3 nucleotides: TGTGCCAGCAGTCTTCTCAGGGAGGACACTGAAGCTTTCTTT.

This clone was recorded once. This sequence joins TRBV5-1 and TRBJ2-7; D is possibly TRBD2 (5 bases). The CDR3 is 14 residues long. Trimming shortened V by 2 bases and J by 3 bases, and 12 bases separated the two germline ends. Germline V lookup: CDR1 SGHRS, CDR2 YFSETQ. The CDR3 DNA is TGCGCCAGCAGCTTATCCGGGGTAAACTACGAGCAGTACTTC. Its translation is CASSLSGVNYEQYF.

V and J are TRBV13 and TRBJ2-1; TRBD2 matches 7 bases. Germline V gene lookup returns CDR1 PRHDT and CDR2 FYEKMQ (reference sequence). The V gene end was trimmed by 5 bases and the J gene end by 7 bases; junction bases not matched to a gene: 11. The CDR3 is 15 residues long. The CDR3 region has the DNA TGTGCCAGCAGCGCCCTTACTAGCGTCGGGAATGAGCAGTTCTTC. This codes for CASSALTSVGNEQFF.

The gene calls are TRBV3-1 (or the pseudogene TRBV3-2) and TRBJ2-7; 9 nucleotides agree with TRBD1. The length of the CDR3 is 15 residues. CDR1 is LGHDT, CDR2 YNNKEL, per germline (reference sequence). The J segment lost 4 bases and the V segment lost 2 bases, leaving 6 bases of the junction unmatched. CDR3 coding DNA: TGTGCCAGCAGCCAATCATGGACAGGGGAATACGAGCAGTACTTC. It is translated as CASSQSWTGEYEQYF.

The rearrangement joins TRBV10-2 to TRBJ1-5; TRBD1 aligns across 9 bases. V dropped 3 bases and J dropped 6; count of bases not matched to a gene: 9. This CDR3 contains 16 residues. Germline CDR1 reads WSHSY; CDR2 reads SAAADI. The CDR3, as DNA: TGCGCCAGCAGTGACCGGCGGACAGGGGCTGGTCAGCCCCAGCATTTT. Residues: CASSDRRTGAGQPQHF.

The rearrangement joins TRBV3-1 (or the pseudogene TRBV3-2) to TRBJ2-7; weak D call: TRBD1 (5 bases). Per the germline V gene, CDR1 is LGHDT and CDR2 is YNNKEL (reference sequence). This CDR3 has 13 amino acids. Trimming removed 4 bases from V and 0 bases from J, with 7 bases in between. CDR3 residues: CASSLGDSYEQYF. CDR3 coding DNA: TGTGCCAGCAGCCTAGGGGACTCCTACGAGCAGTACTTC.

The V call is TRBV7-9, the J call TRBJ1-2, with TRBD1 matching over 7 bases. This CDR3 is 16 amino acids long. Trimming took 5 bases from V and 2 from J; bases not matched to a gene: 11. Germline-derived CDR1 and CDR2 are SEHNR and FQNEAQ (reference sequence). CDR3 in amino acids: CASSAYSTGANYGYTF. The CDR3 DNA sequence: TGTGCCAGCAGCGCCTATAGTACAGGGGCAAACTATGGCTACACCTTC.

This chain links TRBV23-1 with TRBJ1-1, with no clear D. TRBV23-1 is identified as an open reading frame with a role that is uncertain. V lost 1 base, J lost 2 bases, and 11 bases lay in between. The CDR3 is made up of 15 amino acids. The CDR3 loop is CASSQWTGKNTEAFF. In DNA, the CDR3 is TGCGCCAGCAGTCAATGGACTGGAAAAAACACTGAAGCTTTCTTT.

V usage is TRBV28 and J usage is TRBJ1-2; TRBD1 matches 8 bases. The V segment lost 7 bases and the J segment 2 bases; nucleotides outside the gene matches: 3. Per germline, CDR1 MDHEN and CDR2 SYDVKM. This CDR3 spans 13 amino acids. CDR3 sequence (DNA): TGTGCCAGCATGAACAGGGGGAACTATGGCTACACCTTC. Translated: CASMNRGNYGYTF.